A selection of T cell receptor beta chains follows, all from one sample in a study of OX40 agonist ivuxolimab in advanced cancers. The protocol was immunoSEQ multiplex PCR, while the TCRdb copy is restricted to in-frame clones and leaves out a portion. The table includes around 100,000 clones, 90% detected once. Sequences were derived from CD4+ or CD8+ T cells sorted from blood, sampled in a trial of the OX40 agonist ivuxolimab. The receptors come from an adult with an advanced solid tumor such as melanoma, head and neck, liver or kidney cancer. Each CDR3 is given with its conserved first and last residue. D genes are given only for firm matches. Part of the rows lack a size; the others show once, few, many or a class for expanded clones.

len	abundance	d_gene	v_gene	j_gene	CDR3aa	CDR3nt
14	.	TRBD1	TRBV15	TRBJ1-1	CATSGRTGTTEAFF	TGTGCCACCAGCGGTAGGACAGGGACAACTGAAGCTTTCTTT
15	.	.	TRBV28	TRBJ1-2	CASSQGRGASYGYTF	TGTGCCAGCAGTCAAGGCAGGGGCGCAAGCTATGGCTACACCTTC
11	.	.	TRBV30	TRBJ1-3	CACFSGNTIYF	TGTGCCTGTTTCTCTGGAAACACCATATATTTT
14	.	.	TRBV7-9	TRBJ1-4	CASSLAQGGEKLFF	TGTGCCAGCAGCTTAGCGCAGGGTGGTGAAAAACTGTTTTTT
15	.	TRBD1	TRBV5-8	TRBJ2-3	CASSLVDRVTDTQYF	TGTGCCAGCAGCTTGGTGGACAGGGTCACAGATACGCAGTATTTT
13	.	.	TRBV2	TRBJ1-5	CAIKHDVHQPQHF	TGTGCCATTAAACATGATGTGCATCAGCCCCAGCATTTT
17	.	TRBD2	TRBV7-9	TRBJ2-1	CASTRPGLAGGPNEQFF	TGTGCCAGCACCCGTCCGGGACTAGCGGGAGGGCCTAATGAGCAGTTCTTC
14	.	.	TRBV5-1	TRBJ1-1	CASSLTGASTEAFF	TGCGCCAGCAGCTTGACGGGGGCTAGCACTGAAGCTTTCTTT
14	.	.	TRBV30	TRBJ1-4	CAWSLKGTNEKLFF	TGTGCCTGGAGCCTTAAGGGAACTAATGAAAAACTGTTTTTT
15	.	.	TRBV6-6	TRBJ1-3	CASSSTPGSGNTIYF	TGTGCCAGCAGTTCAACCCCAGGCTCTGGAAACACCATATATTTT
15	.	.	TRBV9	TRBJ2-7	CASSVGPDRDYEQYF	TGTGCCAGCAGCGTGGGCCCGGACAGAGACTACGAGCAGTACTTC
13	.	TRBD1	TRBV6-5	TRBJ1-2	CASTRTGNYGYTF	TGTGCCAGCACCCGGACAGGAAACTATGGCTACACCTTC
13	.	.	TRBV5-1	TRBJ1-5	CARWGRNNQPQHF	TGCGCCCGTTGGGGTAGAAACAATCAGCCCCAGCATTTT
14	.	.	TRBV10-2	TRBJ1-5	CASRPGRHNQPQHF	TGCGCCAGCAGACCGGGACGGCACAATCAGCCCCAGCATTTT
15	.	TRBD2	TRBV6-4	TRBJ2-2	CASSPGGVNTGELFF	TGTGCCAGTTCCCCCGGGGGGGTGAACACCGGGGAGCTGTTTTTT
19	once	.	TRBV11-2	TRBJ1-1	CASSLALMGRVAPNTEAFF	TGTGCCAGCAGCTTAGCTTTGATGGGGAGGGTCGCCCCGAACACTGAAGCTTTCTTT
16	.	TRBD1	TRBV14	TRBJ2-7	CASSLGRGTGAYEQYF	TGTGCCAGCAGCCTCGGAAGAGGGACAGGGGCCTACGAGCAGTACTTC
13	.	.	TRBV6-1	TRBJ1-2	CASSERGLWGYTF	TGTGCCAGCAGTGAACGGGGGCTTTGGGGCTACACCTTC
16	.	TRBD1	TRBV4-2	TRBJ1-1	CASSQGTGGMNTEAFF	TGTGCCAGCAGCCAGGGGACAGGGGGAATGAACACTGAAGCTTTCTTT
13	.	.	TRBV10-3	TRBJ2-1	CAISDTGPNEQFF	TGTGCCATCAGTGATACAGGTCCCAATGAGCAGTTCTTC
14	once	TRBD1	TRBV19	TRBJ1-5	CASQGTGRNQPQHF	TGTGCCAGTCAAGGGACAGGTCGCAATCAGCCCCAGCATTTT
15	.	.	TRBV2	TRBJ2-5	CASSVQRLGRETQYF	TGTGCCAGCAGTGTCCAGAGGTTGGGGCGCGAGACCCAGTACTTC